The rows below give T cell receptor beta chains drawn from one sample of a study of blood T cell repertoires in COVID-19. Clones were sequenced by immunoSEQ multiplex PCR, and TCRdb holds only the in-frame ones, with some missing. The table shows 180,000 or so clones, with under 85% occurring only once. The sample consisted of peripheral blood. All receptors derive from a woman of 80 years or more with acute or convalescent COVID-19. The CDR3 runs from the conserved cysteine through the conserved F or W. Each record gives: J gene, D gene, V gene, CDR3 DNA, CDR3 protein. A D gene is named only where the DNA matches it firmly.

j_call: TRBJ2-7; d_call: TRBD2; v_call: TRBV19; cdr3_nt: TGTGCCAGTAGTATATCGGGACTAGCGGGAGCTGCCCACGAGCAGTACTTC; cdr3_aa: CASSISGLAGAAHEQYF
j_call: TRBJ2-7; d_call: .; v_call: TRBV18; cdr3_nt: TGTGCCAGCTCACCGGTGGCCACAGGGATTTCGCGCGAGCAGTACTTC; cdr3_aa: CASSPVATGISREQYF
j_call: TRBJ1-1; d_call: .; v_call: TRBV10-3; cdr3_nt: TGTGCCATCAAACCCGGAGAGGAGACTGAAGCTTTCTTT; cdr3_aa: CAIKPGEETEAFF
j_call: TRBJ2-3; d_call: .; v_call: TRBV5-8; cdr3_nt: TGTGCCAGCAGCGGCGACCGGGGGAAGTTTTACACAGATACGCAGTATTTT; cdr3_aa: CASSGDRGKFYTDTQYF
j_call: TRBJ1-1; d_call: .; v_call: TRBV5-1; cdr3_nt: TGCGCCAGCTCCCCTGGAGGGGCTTGGACTGAAGCTTTCTTT; cdr3_aa: CASSPGGAWTEAFF
j_call: TRBJ2-1; d_call: .; v_call: TRBV11-3; cdr3_nt: TGTGCCAGCAGCCCATACAGGGGGGGCAATGAGCAGTTCTTC; cdr3_aa: CASSPYRGGNEQFF
j_call: TRBJ1-1; d_call: .; v_call: TRBV19; cdr3_nt: TGTGCCAGTAGTTTTCCGGGGAGTGGGGCTTTCTTT; cdr3_aa: CASSFPGSGAFF
j_call: TRBJ1-4; d_call: TRBD1; v_call: TRBV6-5; cdr3_nt: TGTGCCAGCAGCCGAACGACAGGGCTTAATGAAAAACTGTTTTTT; cdr3_aa: CASSRTTGLNEKLFF
j_call: TRBJ2-6; d_call: TRBD1; v_call: TRBV29-1; cdr3_nt: TGCAGCGTGGTAGGACAGGATCCCTCTGGGGCCAACGTCCTGACTTTC; cdr3_aa: CSVVGQDPSGANVLTF
j_call: TRBJ2-7; d_call: .; v_call: TRBV7-7; cdr3_nt: TGTGCCAGCAGCTTGGAGACAGGACCTTCCTACGAGCAGTACTTC; cdr3_aa: CASSLETGPSYEQYF
j_call: TRBJ2-2; d_call: TRBD2; v_call: TRBV19; cdr3_nt: TGTGCCAGTAGCTCACGGGAGGCCCCGAACACCGGGGAGCTGTTTTTT; cdr3_aa: CASSSREAPNTGELFF